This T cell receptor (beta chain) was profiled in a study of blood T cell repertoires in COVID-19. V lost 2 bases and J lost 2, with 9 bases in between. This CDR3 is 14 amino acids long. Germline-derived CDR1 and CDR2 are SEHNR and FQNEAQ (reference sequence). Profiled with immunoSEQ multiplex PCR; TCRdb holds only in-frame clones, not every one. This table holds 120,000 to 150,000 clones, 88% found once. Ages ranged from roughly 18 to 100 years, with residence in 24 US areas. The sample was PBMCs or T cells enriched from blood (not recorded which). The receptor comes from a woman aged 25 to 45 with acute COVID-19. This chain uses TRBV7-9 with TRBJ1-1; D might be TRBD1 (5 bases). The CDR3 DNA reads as TGTGCCAGCAGCTTAATGGGGCGAAACACTGAAGCTTTCTTT. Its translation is CASSLMGRNTEAFF.